The clone carrying this TCR beta chain was seen more than once but under ten times. Using unique molecular identifiers, the investigators prepared the TCRbeta library. In TCRdb, the PCR reads were re-called with MiXCR into one record per CDR3 protein. This sample has around 250,000 distinct CDR3 sequences, with over 8% found just once. The record originates from a study of T-cell reconstitution after alpha-beta-depleted transplantation in children. Germline CDR1 KGHSH, CDR2 LQKENI. The CDR3 spans 15 residues. Trimming pared 0 bases from V and 3 bases from J, leaving 12 bases between. The TCR comes from a human donor who donated a stem cell graft to a child with SCID. The starting material was PBMCs from the stem cell graft donor, obtained from the stem cell graft. J is TRBJ2-7 and V is TRBV18; tentatively, D is TRBD1 (7 bases). CDR3 residues: CASSPPAGQYYEQYF. For the CDR3, the DNA is TGTGCCAGCTCACCACCGGCGGGACAGTACTACGAGCAGTACTTC.